In this sample, the clone carrying this T cell receptor (beta chain) turned up a few times. What it recognizes is unknown. The sample belongs to a study of CD8 T cells in ankylosing spondylitis. As the method for making TCR beta libraries, quantitative 5'-RACE with molecular barcodes was used. Each CDR3 protein is one row after TCRdb ran MiXCR on the 5' RACE reads. Of 210,000 or so distinct CDR3 sequences listed, 20% to 30% are singletons. The CDR3 spans 18 residues. Germline loops: CDR1 SGHVS, CDR2 FQNEAQ. J was trimmed by 3 bases and V by 2 bases; bases with no gene match: 13. Overall study findings and caveats: The study identified a TCR beta motif of roughly eight highly homologous variants that appeared characteristic of ankylosing spondylitis blood. Earlier literature documents some of the motif variants in reactive arthritis synovial fluid and blood. Disease-linked clones proved CD8+ and comparatively uncommon in peripheral blood.

The TCR was taken from a male donor with ankylosing spondylitis or in good health (not recorded which). The chain employs TRBV7-8 and TRBJ1-5, with 7 bases that match TRBD1. The sample consisted of blood, either unsorted or a sorted T cell fraction (not recorded which). This CDR3 is CASSLRWVGGQFNQPQHF. In nucleotides, the CDR3 is TGTGCCAGCAGCTTACGGTGGGTGGGGGGACAGTTCAATCAGCCCCAGCATTTT.